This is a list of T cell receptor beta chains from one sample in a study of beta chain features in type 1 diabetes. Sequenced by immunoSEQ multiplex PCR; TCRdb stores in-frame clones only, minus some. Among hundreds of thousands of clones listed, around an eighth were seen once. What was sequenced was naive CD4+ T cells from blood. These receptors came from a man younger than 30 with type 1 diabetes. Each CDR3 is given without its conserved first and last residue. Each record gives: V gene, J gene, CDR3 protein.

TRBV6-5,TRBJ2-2,ASSYKGVVPGELF
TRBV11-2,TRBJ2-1,ASSFLSGPLGNEQF
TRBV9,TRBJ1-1,ASSPDRPGPAF
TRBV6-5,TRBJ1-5,ASSPGFGIQPQH
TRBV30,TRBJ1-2,AWSGLQLNYGYT
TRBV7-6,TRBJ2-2,ASSAVRIGELF
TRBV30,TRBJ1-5,AWRGQGDQPQH
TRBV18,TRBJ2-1,ASSPSWGDEQF
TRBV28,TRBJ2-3,ASTILKRGNTDTQY
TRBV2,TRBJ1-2,AGARDSNYGYT
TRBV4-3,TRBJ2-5,ASSQGFGYQETQY
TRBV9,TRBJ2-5,ASSLGLDKETQY
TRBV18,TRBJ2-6,ASSPRQDDGSGANVLT
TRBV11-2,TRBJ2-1,ASSSPGAGAWGEQF
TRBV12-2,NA,ASRSTPPASSYEQY
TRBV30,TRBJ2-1,AWSAGPWEF
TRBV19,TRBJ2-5,ATTDRPQETQY
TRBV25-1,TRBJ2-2,ASSFQNTGELF
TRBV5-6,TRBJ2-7,ASSLGRVGGEQY
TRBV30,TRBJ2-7,AWGASSYEQY
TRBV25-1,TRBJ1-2,ASTRTGGDYGYT
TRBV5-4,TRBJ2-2,ASKAGPPGELF
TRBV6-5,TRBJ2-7,ASSYSRLTEQY
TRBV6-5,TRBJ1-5,ASSLGHSRPQH
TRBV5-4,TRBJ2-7,ASSLAPTSGYEQY
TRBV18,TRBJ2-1,ASSPGQGGINEQF
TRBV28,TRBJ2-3,ASSSGAQDTDTQY
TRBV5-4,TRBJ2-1,ASSSGTSGMNEQF
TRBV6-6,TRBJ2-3,ASSGVGGLADNTQY
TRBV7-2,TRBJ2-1,ASSPVGGPYNEQF
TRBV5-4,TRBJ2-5,ASSPGQTQETQY
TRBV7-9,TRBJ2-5,ASSTQGLETQY
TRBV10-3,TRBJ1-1,AIRDSSRENTEAF
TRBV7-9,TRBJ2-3,ASSELRGPTGDTQY
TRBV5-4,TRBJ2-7,ASREDRASYEQY
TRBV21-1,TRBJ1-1,ASSLRPLGTEAF
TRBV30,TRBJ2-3,AWSVFARTDTQY
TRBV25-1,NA,ASSQVGGPQYEQY
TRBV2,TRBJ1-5,ASSQGQNQPQH
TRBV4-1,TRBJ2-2,ASSRLLLAGGPLANTGELF
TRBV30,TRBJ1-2,AWSLLGGYT
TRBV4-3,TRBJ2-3,ASSQSGSLTDTQY
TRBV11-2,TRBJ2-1,ASSLVSGHWASYNEQF
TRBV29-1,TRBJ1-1,SAQAKADTEAF
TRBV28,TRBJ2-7,ASSLRRLRY
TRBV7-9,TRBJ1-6,ASSSPPGTGGNSPLH
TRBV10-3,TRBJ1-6,AISESVGRALH
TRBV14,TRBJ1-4,ASSLALNEKLF
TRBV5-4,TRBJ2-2,ASSFRTVNTGELF
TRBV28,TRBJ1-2,ASSLFPGTYGYT
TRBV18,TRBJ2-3,ASSPVTGFLGDTQY